A selection of T cell receptor beta chains follows, all from one sample in a study of control samples from healthy donors and cancer patients. Using immunoSEQ multiplex PCR, the repertoire was profiled, and TCRdb retains in-frame clones only, with some absent. The sample lists 140,000 or so clones, 90% to 95% occurring once. Sequencing was performed on PBMCs. These receptors all come from a man in his 60s with colorectal cancer. CDR3s include the opening cysteine and the closing phenylalanine or tryptophan. The D gene is left open where the match is weak. Expanded clones get a size class; other rows say once, few or many, or leave the size out.

TRBJ2-1	TRBD2	-	TRBV7-8	CASALELAGSVYNEQFF	TGTGCCAGCGCGCTCGAATTAGCGGGGAGCGTTTACAATGAGCAGTTCTTC
TRBJ1-1	-	-	TRBV7-2	CASSLWGAVGNTEAFF	TGTGCCAGCAGCTTATGGGGGGCGGTGGGTAACACTGAAGCTTTCTTT
TRBJ1-3	-	-	TRBV4-2	CASSQEVPGSTSGNTIYF	TGTGCCAGCAGCCAAGAGGTTCCAGGATCGACCTCTGGAAACACCATATATTTT
TRBJ1-1	TRBD1	-	TRBV5-1	CASSNGQGPPEAFF	TGCGCCAGCAGCAACGGACAGGGTCCTCCTGAAGCTTTCTTT
TRBJ1-2	TRBD1	-	TRBV5-8	CASSKHSRGDRGYTF	TGTGCCAGCAGCAAACACTCCAGGGGGGATCGTGGCTACACCTTC
TRBJ1-1	-	-	TRBV5-1	CASSLKGDTEAFF	TGCGCCAGCAGCTTAAAGGGGGACACTGAAGCTTTCTTT
TRBJ2-2	-	-	TRBV5-6	CASSLSPGELFF	TGTGCCAGCAGCTTAAGCCCCGGGGAGCTGTTTTTT
TRBJ2-1	TRBD2	-	TRBV6-6	CASTNGGVGNEQFF	TGTGCCAGCACCAACGGGGGGGTTGGGAATGAGCAGTTCTTC
TRBJ1-5	TRBD1	-	TRBV9	CASSAGQGGQPQHF	TGTGCCAGCAGCGCGGGACAGGGGGGTCAGCCCCAGCATTTT
TRBJ1-2	-	-	TRBV7-9	CASSPMHYGYTF	TGTGCCAGCAGCCCAATGCACTATGGCTACACCTTC
TRBJ1-6	TRBD1	-	TRBV11-2	CASSPGDRWNSPLHF	TGTGCCAGCAGCCCCGGGGACAGATGGAATTCACCCCTCCACTTT
TRBJ1-5	-	few	TRBV20-1	CSASGGTQPQHF	TGCAGTGCTAGTGGGGGGACTCAGCCCCAGCATTTT
TRBJ1-1	-	-	TRBV5-1	CASSLGGTFTEAFF	TGCGCCAGCAGCTTAGGGGGGACCTTTACTGAAGCTTTCTTT
TRBJ1-3	-	-	TRBV9	CASSVGTVSGNTIYF	TGTGCCAGCAGCGTTGGAACAGTCTCTGGAAACACCATATATTTT
TRBJ2-3	TRBD1	-	TRBV2	CASGTGSDTQYF	TGTGCCAGCGGGACAGGGTCGGATACGCAGTATTTT
TRBJ1-1	TRBD1	-	TRBV11-2	CASSLVTGGTEAFF	TGTGCCAGCAGCTTAGTGACAGGGGGGACTGAAGCTTTCTTT
TRBJ1-1	TRBD1	-	TRBV18	CASSPPGQGNTEAFF	TGTGCCAGCTCACCGCCCGGACAGGGGAACACTGAAGCTTTCTTT
TRBJ1-1	-	-	TRBV18	CASSQDTNTEAFF	TGTGCCAGCTCACAGGACACAAACACTGAAGCTTTCTTT
TRBJ2-2	-	-	TRBV5-4	CASSLDQGEHRELFF	TGTGCCAGCAGCTTGGATCAGGGCGAACACCGGGAGCTGTTTTTT
TRBJ1-5	-	-	TRBV27	CASSYSGLGQPQHF	TGTGCCAGCAGTTATTCGGGTCTGGGTCAGCCCCAGCATTTT
TRBJ1-3	-	-	TRBV20-1	CSASTGGNTIYF	TGCAGTGCTAGTACAGGGGGAAACACCATATATTTT
TRBJ1-2	TRBD1	-	TRBV4-1	CASSQEQGGNYGYTF	TGCGCCAGCAGCCAAGAGCAGGGGGGAAACTATGGCTACACCTTC